One sample yielded the 7 T cell receptor beta chains listed below, sequenced in a study of cytomegalovirus exposure and HLA in healthy donors. Vbeta (60) and Jbeta (13) primers were used in the PCR. Using immunoSEQ multiplex PCR, the repertoire was profiled, and TCRdb retains in-frame clones only, with some absent. The profile shows some 60,000 clones, around 87% of them singletons. Material: PBMCs. The receptors were gathered from a man between 18 and 29 years old in good health and CMV-seronegative.

This chain connects TRBV9 to TRBJ2-2; D unresolved. The CDR3 totals 15 residues. In germline, CDR1 is SGDLS, CDR2 YYNGEE. The V gene lost 2 bases and the J gene lost 1 base, with 9 bases spanning the gap. The CDR3 loop reads CASSVSLGNTGELFF. CDR3 nucleotides: TGTGCCAGCAGCGTGAGCCTCGGGAACACCGGGGAGCTGTTTTTT.

The chain carries TRBV2 and TRBJ2-6, with D possibly being TRBD1 (6 bases). Trimming took 8 bases from V and 0 from J, leaving 8 bases between them. The CDR3 is 14 residues long. Germline lookup yields CDR1 SNHLY and CDR2 FYNNEI. In DNA, the CDR3 is TGTGCCAGCCAGGGGAACTCTGGGGCCAACGTCCTGACTTTC. This codes for CASQGNSGANVLTF.

V and J are TRBV28 and TRBJ2-7; TRBD2 agrees at 7 bases. The CDR3 has 14 amino acids. Germline lookup yields CDR1 MDHEN and CDR2 SYDVKM. With V trimmed by 4 bases and J by 1 base, 4 bases remained unmatched. CDR3: CASSYHGRSYEQYF. The CDR3 DNA reads as TGTGCCAGCAGTTACCACGGGAGGTCCTACGAGCAGTACTTC.

V usage is TRBV6-5 and J usage is TRBJ1-2; 7 positions match TRBD1. The CDR3 extends over 15 amino acids. V lost 2 bases to trimming and J lost 2 bases; unmatched junction nucleotides: 5. The germline gives CDR1 MNHEY, CDR2 SVGAGI. This CDR3 is CASSYRTGFNYGYTF. The DNA of the CDR3 is TGTGCCAGCAGTTACCGGACAGGTTTCAACTATGGCTACACCTTC.

The rearrangement uses TRBV6-1 and TRBJ2-2; D remains ambiguous. V lost 0 bases, J lost 9 bases, and 14 bases lay in between. CDR1 MNHNS and CDR2 SASEGT come from the germline V gene. This CDR3 contains 15 residues. CDR3 bases: TGTGCCAGCAGTGAAGCGAGACACCCGTTGAGGGAGCTGTTTTTT. Protein: CASSEARHPLRELFF.

The chain combines TRBV4-1 with TRBJ2-1; tentative D call: TRBD1 (5 bases). The germline V and J ends were trimmed by 0 bases and 0 bases, with 9 bases remaining between them. The CDR3 sequence is 16 residues long. CDR1 is MGHRA and CDR2 is YSYEKL in the germline V gene. The chain's CDR3 is CASSQEARDSYNEQFF. DNA for the CDR3: TGCGCCAGCAGCCAAGAAGCCAGGGACTCCTACAATGAGCAGTTCTTC.

This clone was picked up one time. The V gene is TRBV30, the J gene TRBJ2-5; D is perhaps TRBD1 (6 bases). The germline CDR1 and CDR2 sequences are GTSNPN and SVGIG (reference sequence). There are 13 residues in the CDR3. Deletions cut 5 bases from V and 2 bases from J, with 12 bases between. CDR3 in amino acids: CAWSQGLQETQYF. In DNA form, the CDR3 reads TGTGCCTGGTCACAGGGTCTTCAAGAGACCCAGTACTTC. The full variable domain, in which reference TRBV30 and TRBJ2-5 provide the parts outside the CDR3, is SQTIHQWPATLVQPVGSPLSLECTVEGTSNPNLYWYRQAAGRGLQLLFYSVGIGQISSEVPQNLSASRPQDRQFILSSKKLLLSDSGFYLCAWSQGLQETQYFGPGTRLLVL.